The 17 T cell receptor beta chains in this list originate from one sample, sequenced in a study of T cell changes during pregnancy in multiple sclerosis. Clones were sequenced by immunoSEQ multiplex PCR, and TCRdb holds only the in-frame ones, with some missing. The data show 50,000 to 75,000 clones, roughly 92% seen once. The source was CD8+ T cells from peripheral blood mononuclear cells, collected in the third trimester of pregnancy. Receptor source: a female donor with multiple sclerosis, enrolled in a pregnancy study.

The chain links TRBV4-2 to TRBJ2-7, with D possibly TRBD2 on 5 matching bases. Trimming pared 0 bases from V and 1 base from J, leaving 13 bases between. This CDR3 comprises 16 residues. Looked up from germline, CDR1 is LGHNA and CDR2 is YNFKEQ. The DNA of the CDR3 is TGTGCCAGCAGCCAAGACGGCCCAGCGGAATCCTACGAGCAGTACTTC. Protein sequence: CASSQDGPAESYEQYF.

The chain employs TRBV11-2 and TRBJ2-1; 7 nucleotides align to TRBD2. CDR3 length equals 15 residues. V was pared by 5 bases and J by 2 bases, with 6 bases of the junction left unmatched. In germline, CDR1 is SGHAT, CDR2 FQNNGV. The CDR3 here is CASSAGEGAYNEQFF. The CDR3 coding sequence is TGTGCCAGCAGCGCCGGGGAGGGAGCCTACAATGAGCAGTTCTTC. The entire variable domain, with the rest obtained from reference TRBV11-2 and TRBJ2-1, is as follows: EAGVAQSPRYKIIEKRQSVAFWCNPISGHATLYWYQQILGQGPKLLIQFQNNGVVDDSQLPKDRFSAERLKGVDSTLKIQPAKLEDSAVYLCASSAGEGAYNEQFFGPGTRLTVL.

J is TRBJ2-7 and V is TRBV2, with D possibly being TRBD2 (5 bases). The CDR3 extends over 14 amino acids. With 0 bases removed from V and 7 bases from J, the gap between germline ends came to 13 bases. Germline V lookup: CDR1 SNHLY, CDR2 FYNNEI. CDR3 in DNA: TGTGCCAGCAGTGAAGCAGGACGGGATAAGGAGCAGTACTTC. It is translated as CASSEAGRDKEQYF.

The rearrangement joins TRBV7-9 to TRBJ2-2, with 7 nucleotides matching TRBD1. In germline, CDR1 is SEHNR, CDR2 FQNEAQ (reference sequence). Trimming cost V 10 bases and J 0 bases; bases outside gene matches: 8. The CDR3 is 15 residues long. The CDR3 bases are TGTGCCACTCCTCCCGGGACAGCGAACACCGGGGAGCTGTTTTTT. This gives the protein CATPPGTANTGELFF.

The genes are TRBV5-1 and TRBJ2-7; the match to TRBD2 covers 9 bases. Germline values: CDR1 SGHRS, CDR2 YFSETQ. Trimming took 0 bases from V and 3 from J; bases not matched to a gene: 1. The CDR3 is made up of 14 amino acids. CDR3: CASSLVTSGYEQYF. The CDR3 DNA sequence: TGCGCCAGCAGCTTGGTGACTAGCGGCTACGAGCAGTACTTC.

The gene calls are TRBV18 and TRBJ1-4; 9 nucleotides agree with TRBD1. This CDR3 region has 17 residues. Germline values: CDR1 KGHSH, CDR2 LQKENI. Trimming removed 4 bases from V and 0 bases from J; junction bases left unmatched: 6. CDR3 DNA: TGTGCCAGCTCACGCCGGGACAGGGCCGCAACTAATGAAAAACTGTTTTTT. It codes for CASSRRDRAATNEKLFF.

The chain combines TRBV12-5 with TRBJ2-2; the match to TRBD1 covers 7 bases. Germline values: CDR1 LGHNT, CDR2 FRNRAP. This CDR3 spans 17 amino acids. With 7 bases clipped from V and 0 bases from J, the junction kept 11 bases outside the gene matches. CDR3 protein: CASDQPLDRANTGELFF. CDR3 sequence (DNA): TGTGCTAGTGACCAACCGCTCGACAGGGCGAACACCGGGGAGCTGTTTTTT.

This chain connects TRBV25-1 to TRBJ2-5, with D possibly being TRBD1 (6 bases). The V gene's germline CDR1 is MGHDK and CDR2 SYGVNS. The CDR3 is 14 residues long. Trimming cost V 6 bases and J 4 bases, with 15 bases left between them. The CDR3 nucleotides read TGTGCCAGCAGCCGACCAGGGGCCCTAGAGACCCAGTACTTC. As protein: CASSRPGALETQYF.

The chain carries TRBV7-8 and TRBJ1-5, with D maybe TRBD1 (5 bases). In germline, CDR1 is SGHVS, CDR2 FQNEAQ. There are 15 residues in the CDR3. V lost 1 base and J lost 3, with 10 bases in between. CDR3 sequence: CASSLGAGSNQPQHF. CDR3 bases: TGTGCCAGCAGCTTAGGAGCAGGGTCCAATCAGCCCCAGCATTTT.

The V gene is TRBV7-2, the J gene TRBJ2-3, with D possibly matching TRBD2 (6 bases). This CDR3 is 15 amino acids long. Germline CDR1 SGHTA, CDR2 FQGNSA. The V gene lost 2 bases and the J gene lost 2 bases, with 11 bases spanning the gap. The DNA for the CDR3 is TGTGCCAGCAGCTTAAGGAGGGAGACCACAGATACGCAGTATTTT. It is translated as CASSLRRETTDTQYF.

This chain joins TRBV27 and TRBJ2-1, with 7 nucleotides matching TRBD1. The germline gives CDR1 MNHEY, CDR2 SMNVEV (reference sequence). This CDR3 comprises 13 residues. V shed 3 bases and J 9 bases; nucleotides not matched to a gene: 5. The CDR3 DNA reads as TGTGCCAGCAGTTTCGGACAGGAGGCTGAGCAGTTCTTC. This encodes CASSFGQEAEQFF.

In DNA form, the CDR3 reads TGCGCCAGCAGCCAGTCGGTCAGGGCACACTACGAGCAGTACTTC. Translating it yields CASSQSVRAHYEQYF. V is TRBV4-1 and J is TRBJ2-7, with a tentative D call TRBD1 (5 bases). Germline CDR1 MGHRA, CDR2 YSYEKL. CDR3 length: 15 amino acids. Trimming left V 3 bases short and J 3 bases short, with 15 bases between.

V gene TRBV11-2 combines with J gene TRBJ2-2; 11 nucleotides match TRBD2. CDR3 size: 18 residues. CDR1 is SGHAT, CDR2 FQNNGV, per germline. The V and J ends lost 5 bases and 4 bases, in that order; junction bases with no gene match: 12. The CDR3 region has the DNA TGTGCCAGCAGCCTACCAAGCTCACTAGCGGGAGTCACCGGGGAGCTGTTTTTT. Amino acids: CASSLPSSLAGVTGELFF.

Here the CDR3 reads CASSGRDRGSGNTIYF. CDR3 DNA sequence: TGTGCCAGCAGCGGCCGGGACAGGGGCTCTGGAAACACCATATATTTT. J is TRBJ1-3 and V is TRBV7-9; 10 bases line up with TRBD1. CDR1 and CDR2 (germline): SEHNR, FQNEAQ (reference sequence). The length of the CDR3 is 16 residues. The trim removed 5 bases at V and 0 bases at J, leaving 4 bases unmatched.

The CDR3 nucleotides read TGTGCCAGCAGCTGGGGGACAGGGCTTATCTATGGCTACACCTTC. Its translation: CASSWGTGLIYGYTF. The chain employs TRBV7-2 and TRBJ1-2; 9 bases line up with TRBD1. Trimming removed 4 bases from V and 4 bases from J; junction bases left unmatched: 7. Germline V CDR1 and CDR2: SGHTA, FQGNSA. The CDR3 is 15 residues long.

V usage is TRBV13 and J usage is TRBJ2-7; TRBD1 matches at 9 bases. V gave up 5 bases and J gave up 4 bases; unmatched junction bases: 9. The CDR3 has 15 residues. The germline V gene encodes CDR1 PRHDT and CDR2 FYEKMQ (reference sequence). The CDR3 region is CASSRRGQGVYEQYF. The CDR3 coding sequence is TGTGCCAGCAGCCGCAGGGGACAGGGAGTTTACGAGCAGTACTTC. Based on the CDR3 plus reference TRBV13 and TRBJ2-7, the full variable domain is AAGVIQSPRHLIKEKRETATLKCYPIPRHDTVYWYQQGPGQDPQFLISFYEKMQSDKGSIPDRFSAQQFSDYHSELNMSSLELGDSALYFCASSRRGQGVYEQYFGPGTRLTVT.

The gene calls are TRBV6-5 and TRBJ1-2, with a tentative D call TRBD1 (6 bases). This CDR3 spans 13 amino acids. Germline CDR1 reads MNHEY; CDR2 reads SVGAGI. V was trimmed by 0 bases and J by 8 bases, leaving 10 bases between them. The CDR3 sequence is CASSYSGGGGYTF. The CDR3 nucleotides are TGTGCCAGCAGTTACTCCGGCGGGGGCGGCTACACCTTC.